This passage covers 18 T cell receptor beta chains from one sample sequenced in a study of CD8 T cells in Susac syndrome. RNA, at about 0.5 to 1 ug, was reverse transcribed with random hexamers. MiXCR, applied by TCRdb to the immunoSEQ multiplex PCR reads, yields one record per CDR3 protein. The sample shows approximately 100,000 distinct CDR3 sequences, roughly 95% of them seen only once. The material sequenced was CD4+ T cells from PBMCs. Receptor source: a human donor in good health.

The chain combines TRBV2 with TRBJ2-3; 10 bases map to TRBD2. CDR1 is SNHLY, CDR2 FYNNEI, per germline. J gave up 4 bases and V 6 bases, and 4 bases lay outside the gene matches. The CDR3 extends over 14 amino acids. The DNA of the CDR3 is TGTGCCAGCAGAAGCGGGGGGGCCTCAGATACGCAGTATTTT. This encodes CASRSGGASDTQYF.

The chain links TRBV3-1 to TRBJ2-5, with a weak D call TRBD2 (6 bases). The V end lost 2 bases, the J end lost 2 bases, and 9 bases lay between the germline ends. The germline V gene has CDR1 LGHDT and CDR2 YNNKEL (reference sequence). This CDR3 spans 14 amino acids. CDR3 DNA: TGTGCCAGCAGCCAACTAGCGATACAAGAGACCCAGTACTTC. Amino acid sequence: CASSQLAIQETQYF.

This chain joins TRBV4-3 and TRBJ2-4; TRBD2 matches 7 bases. V lost 3 bases to trimming and J lost 6 bases; unmatched junction nucleotides: 14. The CDR3 runs 17 residues. In germline, CDR1 is LGHNA, CDR2 YSLEER. The chain's CDR3 is CASSQGGGGEDGNIQYF. CDR3 DNA: TGCGCCAGCAGCCAGGGCGGGGGAGGGGAGGACGGAAACATTCAGTACTTC.

V usage is TRBV7-9 and J usage is TRBJ1-1; maybe TRBD1 (5 bases). CDR3 length equals 13 residues. Germline V gene lookup returns CDR1 SEHNR and CDR2 FQNEAQ (reference sequence). V was clipped by 1 base and J by 5 bases, with 8 bases between them. The chain's CDR3 is CASSLEGITEAFF. CDR3 DNA sequence: TGTGCCAGCAGCTTAGAGGGGATAACTGAAGCTTTCTTT.

V is TRBV28 and J is TRBJ2-4; TRBD1 matches at 10 bases. There are 15 residues in the CDR3. V shed 5 bases and J 6 bases; nucleotides not matched to a gene: 7. Germline loops: CDR1 MDHEN, CDR2 SYDVKM. The chain's CDR3 is CASSQRTGGINIQYF. For the CDR3, the DNA is TGTGCCAGCAGTCAAAGGACAGGGGGGATAAACATTCAGTACTTC.

The CDR3 sequence: CSAPSSGLYGYTF. For the CDR3, the DNA is TGCAGTGCCCCGTCCAGTGGGCTCTATGGCTACACCTTC. This chain uses TRBV20-1 with TRBJ1-2; unclear D gene. This CDR3 comprises 13 residues. Germline lookup yields CDR1 DFQATT and CDR2 SNEGSKA (reference sequence). V lost 6 bases and J lost 4, with 15 bases in between.

The chain combines TRBV2 with TRBJ2-7; 9 bases are shared with TRBD1. The CDR3 covers 14 residues. With V trimmed by 8 bases and J by 3 bases, 8 bases remained unmatched. CDR1 is SNHLY and CDR2 is FYNNEI in the germline V gene. The DNA of the CDR3 is TGTGCCAGCCTACGGGACAGGGAATTCTACGAGCAGTACTTC. It is translated as CASLRDREFYEQYF.

Here the CDR3 DNA reads TGCAGCGTTGAAGATGACAGCTATGGCTACACCTTC. Protein product: CSVEDDSYGYTF. The V call is TRBV29-1, the J call TRBJ1-2, with D possibly being TRBD1 (5 bases). This CDR3 comprises 12 residues. The germline V and J ends were trimmed by 0 bases and 4 bases, with 6 bases remaining between them. Germline CDR1 SQVTM, CDR2 ANQGSEA.

The chain uses TRBV4-2 and TRBJ2-5, with TRBD1 matching over 7 bases. Germline CDR1 is LGHNA and CDR2 is YNFKEQ. The CDR3 is 16 residues long. Trimming took 1 base from V and 5 from J; bases not matched to a gene: 10. The CDR3 spells CASSQGTGVLEETQYF. The DNA for the CDR3 is TGTGCCAGCAGCCAAGGGACAGGCGTTTTGGAGGAGACCCAGTACTTC.

The chain is built from TRBV7-2 and TRBJ1-4; no clear D gene. The ends were cut back, 5 bases at V and 8 bases at J, with 15 bases in the middle. Germline assignment: CDR1 SGHTA and CDR2 FQGNSA. This CDR3 has 14 amino acids. CDR3 nucleotides: TGTGCCAGCAGCCTTTCTGGAGGTTCCGAAAAACTGTTTTTT. The encoded protein is CASSLSGGSEKLFF.

The V gene is TRBV20-1, the J gene TRBJ2-5; D assignment may be TRBD1 or TRBD2 (5 bases each). V gave up 2 bases and J gave up 4 bases, with 17 bases separating them. The CDR3 loop spans 15 amino acids. CDR1 is DFQATT, CDR2 SNEGSKA, per germline (reference sequence). The CDR3 coding sequence is TGCAGTGCTAGACCCGAGGGACGGGGACGAGAGACCCAGTACTTC. Protein sequence: CSARPEGRGRETQYF.

This sequence joins TRBV20-1 and TRBJ1-5; D not resolved. The germline CDR1 and CDR2 sequences are DFQATT and SNEGSKA (reference sequence). The ends were cut back, 6 bases at V and 0 bases at J, with 12 bases in the middle. CDR3 length equals 14 residues. The CDR3 sequence: CSARTEYSNQPQHF. CDR3 DNA sequence: TGCAGTGCCCGGACGGAATATAGCAATCAGCCCCAGCATTTT.

The rearrangement uses TRBV2 and TRBJ1-5; possibly TRBD1 for D (5 bases). Germline V gives CDR1 SNHLY, CDR2 FYNNEI. CDR3 length equals 13 residues. V shed 3 bases and J shed 6 bases, with 9 bases lying between them. The CDR3, as DNA: TGTGCCAGCAGTGAGGTGGGGGGTCAGCCCCAGCATTTT. Its translation is CASSEVGGQPQHF. Supplemented by reference TRBV2 and TRBJ1-5, the full variable domain reads EPEVTQTPSHQVTQMGQEVILRCVPISNHLYFYWYRQILGQKVEFLVSFYNNEISEKSEIFDDQFSVERPDGSNFTLKIRSTKLEDSAMYFCASSEVGGQPQHFGDGTRLSIL.

The chain joins TRBV6-5 to TRBJ2-7; D is perhaps TRBD1 (6 bases). Per the germline V gene, CDR1 is MNHEY and CDR2 is SVGAGI. V lost 6 bases and J 6 bases, leaving 15 bases between the germline ends. The CDR3 runs 13 residues. Written as DNA, the CDR3 is TGTGCCAGCAGCGCAGGGGTGACCTCCGAGCAGTACTTC. Translated: CASSAGVTSEQYF.

The rearrangement uses TRBV28 and TRBJ1-5, with D unclear. The germline V gene has CDR1 MDHEN and CDR2 SYDVKM. The CDR3 length is 12 residues. Trimming took 8 bases from V and 2 from J, leaving 7 bases between them. DNA of the CDR3: TGTGCCAGCGGGATGGGCAATCAGCCCCAGCATTTT. Protein: CASGMGNQPQHF.

The V call is TRBV7-9, the J call TRBJ2-2, with D hard to call. This CDR3 contains 15 residues. From germline, CDR1 is SEHNR and CDR2 FQNEAQ (reference sequence). Deletions cut 1 base from V and 7 bases from J, with 13 bases between. The CDR3 loop is CASSLGDGAGGELFF. CDR3 nucleotide sequence: TGTGCCAGCAGCTTAGGCGACGGAGCAGGCGGGGAGCTGTTTTTT.

V and J are TRBV15 and TRBJ2-2; D is uncertain. The CDR3 totals 18 residues. Germline CDR1 is LNHNV and CDR2 is YYDKDF (reference sequence). Trimming shortened V by 0 bases and J by 1 base, and 15 bases separated the two germline ends. CDR3 loop: CATSRDSRPVMNTGELFF. Here the CDR3 DNA reads TGTGCCACCAGCAGAGATTCCCGGCCCGTCATGAACACCGGGGAGCTGTTTTTT.

The chain has TRBV20-1 and TRBJ2-3; 14 bases align to TRBD2. V shed 6 bases and J 6 bases; nucleotides not matched to a gene: 2. Germline CDR1 and CDR2: DFQATT and SNEGSKA (reference sequence). This CDR3 is built from 13 residues. CDR3 amino acids: CSARLAGGDTQYF. The CDR3 DNA sequence: TGCAGTGCCAGACTAGCGGGAGGGGATACGCAGTATTTT.